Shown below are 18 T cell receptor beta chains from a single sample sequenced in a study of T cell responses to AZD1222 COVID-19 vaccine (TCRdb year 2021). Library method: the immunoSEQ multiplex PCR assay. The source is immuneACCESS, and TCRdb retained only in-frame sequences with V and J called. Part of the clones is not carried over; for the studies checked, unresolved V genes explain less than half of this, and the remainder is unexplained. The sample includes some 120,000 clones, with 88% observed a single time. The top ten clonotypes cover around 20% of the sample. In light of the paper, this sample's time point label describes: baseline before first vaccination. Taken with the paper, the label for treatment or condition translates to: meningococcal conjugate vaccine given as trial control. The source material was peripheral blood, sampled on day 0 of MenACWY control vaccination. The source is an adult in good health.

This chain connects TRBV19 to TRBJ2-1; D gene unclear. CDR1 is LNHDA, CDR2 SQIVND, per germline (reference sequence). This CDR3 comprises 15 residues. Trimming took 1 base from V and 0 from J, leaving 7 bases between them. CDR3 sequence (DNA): TGTGCCAGTAGTATAGGTGGGTACTCCTACAATGAGCAGTTCTTC. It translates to CASSIGGYSYNEQFF.

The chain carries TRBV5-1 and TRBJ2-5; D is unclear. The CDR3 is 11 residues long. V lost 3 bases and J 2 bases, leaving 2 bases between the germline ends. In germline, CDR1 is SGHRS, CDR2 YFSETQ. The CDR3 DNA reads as TGCGCCAGCAGCTGGCAAGAGACCCAGTACTTC. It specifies CASSWQETQYF.

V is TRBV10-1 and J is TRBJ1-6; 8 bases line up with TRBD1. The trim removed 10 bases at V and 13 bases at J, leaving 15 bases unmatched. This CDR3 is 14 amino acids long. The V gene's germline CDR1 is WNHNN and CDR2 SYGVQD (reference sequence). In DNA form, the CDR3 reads TGCGCCATCGCGACAGGGGTAGTTTTATGGCCCCTCCACTTT. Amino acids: CAIATGVVLWPLHF.

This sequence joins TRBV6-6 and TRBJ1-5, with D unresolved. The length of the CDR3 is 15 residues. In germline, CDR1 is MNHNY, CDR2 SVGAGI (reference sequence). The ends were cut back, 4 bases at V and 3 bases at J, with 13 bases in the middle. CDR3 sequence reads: CASSLVSQSNQPQHF. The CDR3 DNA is TGTGCCAGCAGTTTAGTGTCCCAGTCCAATCAGCCCCAGCATTTT.

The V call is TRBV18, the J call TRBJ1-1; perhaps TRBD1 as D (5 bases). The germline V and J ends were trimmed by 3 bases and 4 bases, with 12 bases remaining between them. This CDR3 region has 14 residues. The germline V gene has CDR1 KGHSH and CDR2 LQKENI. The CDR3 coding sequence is TGTGCCAGCTCACCGACTGTTCAGGGCACTGAAGCTTTCTTT. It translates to CASSPTVQGTEAFF.

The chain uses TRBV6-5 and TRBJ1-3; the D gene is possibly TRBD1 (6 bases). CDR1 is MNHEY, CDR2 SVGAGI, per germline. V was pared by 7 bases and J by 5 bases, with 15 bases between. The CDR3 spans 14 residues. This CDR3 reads CASTPGDTRNTIYF. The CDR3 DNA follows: TGTGCCAGCACCCCTGGGGACACTCGAAACACCATATATTTT.

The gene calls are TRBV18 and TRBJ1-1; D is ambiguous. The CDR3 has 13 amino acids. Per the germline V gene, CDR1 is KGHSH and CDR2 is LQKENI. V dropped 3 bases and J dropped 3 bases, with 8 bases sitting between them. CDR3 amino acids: CASSPLVDTEAFF. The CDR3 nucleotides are TGTGCCAGCTCACCCCTGGTGGACACTGAAGCTTTCTTT.

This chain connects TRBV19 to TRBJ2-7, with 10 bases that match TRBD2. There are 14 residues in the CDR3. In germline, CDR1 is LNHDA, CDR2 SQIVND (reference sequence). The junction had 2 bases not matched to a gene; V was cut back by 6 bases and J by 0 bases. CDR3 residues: CASSGTSASYEQYF. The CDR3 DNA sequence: TGTGCCAGTAGCGGGACTAGCGCCTCCTACGAGCAGTACTTC.

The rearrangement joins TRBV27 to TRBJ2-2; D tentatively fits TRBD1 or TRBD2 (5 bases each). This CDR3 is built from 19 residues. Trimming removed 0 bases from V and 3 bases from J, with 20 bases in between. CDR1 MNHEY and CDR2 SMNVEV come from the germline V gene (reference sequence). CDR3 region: CASSLSIWDPLLDTGELFF. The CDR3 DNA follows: TGTGCCAGCAGTTTATCGATATGGGACCCCCTCCTAGACACCGGGGAGCTGTTTTTT.

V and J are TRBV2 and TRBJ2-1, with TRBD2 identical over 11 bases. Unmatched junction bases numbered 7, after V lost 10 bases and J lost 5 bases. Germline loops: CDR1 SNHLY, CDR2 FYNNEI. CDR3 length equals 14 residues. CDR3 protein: CAITSGRSHNEQFF. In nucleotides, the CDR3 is TGTGCCATAACTAGCGGGAGATCCCACAATGAGCAGTTCTTC.

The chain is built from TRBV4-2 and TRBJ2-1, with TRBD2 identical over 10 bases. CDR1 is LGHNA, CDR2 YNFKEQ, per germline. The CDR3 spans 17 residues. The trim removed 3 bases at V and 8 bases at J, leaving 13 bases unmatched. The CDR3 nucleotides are TGTGCCAGCAGCCATGCGACCGGAGCGGGAGGGAGGGATGAGCAGTTCTTC. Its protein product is CASSHATGAGGRDEQFF.

In DNA form, the CDR3 reads TGCGCCAGCAGCTTGGCCCACCTCGGACAGACAGCAACTAATGAAAAACTGTTTTTT. Translation gives CASSLAHLGQTATNEKLFF. This chain links TRBV5-1 with TRBJ1-4; possible D gene TRBD1, 6 bases. The CDR3 extends over 19 amino acids. The V end lost 0 bases, the J end lost 0 bases, and 18 bases lay between the germline ends. Germline V gene sequence: CDR1 SGHRS, CDR2 YFSETQ.

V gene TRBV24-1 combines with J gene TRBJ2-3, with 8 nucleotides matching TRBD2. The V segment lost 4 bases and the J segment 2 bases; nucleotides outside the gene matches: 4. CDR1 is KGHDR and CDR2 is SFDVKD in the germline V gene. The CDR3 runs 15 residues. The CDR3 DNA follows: TGTGCCACCAGTGAACGTAGCGGGATCACAGATACGCAGTATTTT. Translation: CATSERSGITDTQYF.

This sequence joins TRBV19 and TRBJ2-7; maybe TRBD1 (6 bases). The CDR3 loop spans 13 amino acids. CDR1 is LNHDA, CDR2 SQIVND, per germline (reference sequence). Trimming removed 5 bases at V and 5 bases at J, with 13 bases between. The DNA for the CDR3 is TGTGCCAGTAGTGTAGGGGACAACAACGAGCAGTACTTC. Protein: CASSVGDNNEQYF.

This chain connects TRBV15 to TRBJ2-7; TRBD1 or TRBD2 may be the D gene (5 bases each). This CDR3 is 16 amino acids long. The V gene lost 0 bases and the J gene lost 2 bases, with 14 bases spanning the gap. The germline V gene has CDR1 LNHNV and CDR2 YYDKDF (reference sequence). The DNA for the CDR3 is TGTGCCACCAGCAGAGAAGTTGGGGGAGCGACCTACGAGCAGTACTTC. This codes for CATSREVGGATYEQYF.

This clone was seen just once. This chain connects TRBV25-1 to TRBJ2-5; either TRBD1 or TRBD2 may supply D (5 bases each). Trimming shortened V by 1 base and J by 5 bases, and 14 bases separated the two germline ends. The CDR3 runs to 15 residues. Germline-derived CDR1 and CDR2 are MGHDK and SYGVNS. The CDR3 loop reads CASSEFGREFETQYF. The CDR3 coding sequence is TGTGCCAGCAGTGAATTTGGCAGGGAGTTTGAGACCCAGTACTTC.

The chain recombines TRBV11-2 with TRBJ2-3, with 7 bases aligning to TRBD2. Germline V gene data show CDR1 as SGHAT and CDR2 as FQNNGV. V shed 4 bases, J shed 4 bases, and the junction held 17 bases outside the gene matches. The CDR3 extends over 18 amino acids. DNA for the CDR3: TGTGCCAGCAGCTGGGGGAGCGGGAAAGGAGCAAAAGCAGATACGCAGTATTTT. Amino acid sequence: CASSWGSGKGAKADTQYF.

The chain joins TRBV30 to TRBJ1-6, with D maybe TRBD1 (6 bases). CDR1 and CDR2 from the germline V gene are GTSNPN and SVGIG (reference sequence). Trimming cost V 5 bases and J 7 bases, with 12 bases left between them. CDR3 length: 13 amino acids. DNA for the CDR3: TGTGCCTGGGGAGGACAGCGAAATTCACCCCTCCACTTT. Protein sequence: CAWGGQRNSPLHF. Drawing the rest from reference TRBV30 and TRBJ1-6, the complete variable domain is SQTIHQWPATLVQPVGSPLSLECTVEGTSNPNLYWYRQAAGRGLQLLFYSVGIGQISSEVPQNLSASRPQDRQFILSSKKLLLSDSGFYLCAWGGQRNSPLHFGNGTRLTVT.